A single sample gave rise to the 4 T cell receptor beta chains below, sequenced in a study of T-cell reconstitution after alpha-beta-depleted transplantation in children. The TCRbeta library incorporated unique molecular identifiers. TCRdb used MiXCR to reprocess the PCR reads, holding one entry per CDR3 protein. The sample shows about 1,000,000 distinct CDR3 sequences, 25% to 35% of them seen only once. The sequences come from PBMCs, mostly from graft donor cells, collected 360 days after TCRalphabeta/CD19-depleted stem cell transplant. Receptors originate from a boy younger than two who had a stem cell transplant for SCID, so the T cells may come from the graft donor.

The chain is built from TRBV11-2 and TRBJ2-7, with unresolved D. In germline, CDR1 is SGHAT, CDR2 FQNNGV. V lost 5 bases to trimming and J lost 0 bases, with 17 bases between them. The CDR3 has 16 residues. The DNA for the CDR3 is TGTGCCAGCAGCCACCCACGACATGCTAGCTCCTACGAGCAGTACTTC. It specifies CASSHPRHASSYEQYF.

This clonotype was counted only a few times. The J gene is TRBJ1-1, the V gene TRBV20-1; TRBD1 might be the D (6 bases). Germline CDR1 and CDR2: DFQATT and SNEGSKA (reference sequence). The CDR3 has 15 amino acids. Trimming shortened V by 3 bases and J by 3 bases, and 17 bases separated the two germline ends. This CDR3 reads CSARRQGWVDTEAFF. The DNA of the CDR3 is TGCAGTGCTAGGCGGCAGGGGTGGGTAGACACTGAAGCTTTCTTT.

The V gene is TRBV7-6, the J gene TRBJ2-1; D is ambiguous. In germline, CDR1 is SGHVS, CDR2 FNYEAQ. This CDR3 is 15 amino acids long. V lost 5 bases, J lost 0 bases, and 11 bases lay in between. The CDR3 DNA sequence: TGTGCCAGCAGCCCAAACGGGTTCTCCTACAATGAGCAGTTCTTC. Protein product: CASSPNGFSYNEQFF.

This chain links TRBV7-2 with TRBJ2-2; weak D call: TRBD1 (6 bases). Trimming removed 5 bases at V and 6 bases at J, with 19 bases between. The CDR3 is 16 residues long. CDR1 SGHTA and CDR2 FQGNSA come from the germline V gene. In DNA form, the CDR3 reads TGTGCCAGCAGCCCTACAGGGACAACACACGCCGGGGAGCTGTTTTTT. Protein sequence: CASSPTGTTHAGELFF.